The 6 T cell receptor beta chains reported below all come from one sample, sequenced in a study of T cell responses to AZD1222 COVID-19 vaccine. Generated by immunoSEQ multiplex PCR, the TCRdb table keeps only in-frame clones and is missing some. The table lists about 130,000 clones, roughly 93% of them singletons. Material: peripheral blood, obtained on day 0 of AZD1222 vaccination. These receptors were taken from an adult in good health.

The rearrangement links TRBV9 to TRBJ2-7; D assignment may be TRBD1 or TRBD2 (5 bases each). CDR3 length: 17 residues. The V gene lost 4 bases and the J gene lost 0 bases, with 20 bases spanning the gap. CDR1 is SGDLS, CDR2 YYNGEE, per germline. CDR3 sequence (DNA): TGTGCCAGCAGCCGTTTCGCCGGAGGAGACAGCTCCTACGAGCAGTACTTC. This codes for CASSRFAGGDSSYEQYF. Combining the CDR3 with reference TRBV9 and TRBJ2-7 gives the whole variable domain DSGVTQTPKHLITATGQRVTLRCSPRSGDLSVYWYQQSLDQGLQFLIQYYNGEERAKGNILERFSAQQFPDLHSELNLSSLELGDSALYFCASSRFAGGDSSYEQYFGPGTRLTVT.

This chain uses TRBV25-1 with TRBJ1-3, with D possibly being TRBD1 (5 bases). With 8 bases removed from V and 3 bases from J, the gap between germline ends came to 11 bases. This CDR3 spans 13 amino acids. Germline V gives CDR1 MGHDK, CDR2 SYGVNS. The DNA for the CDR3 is TGTGCCAGCGGGGGATTTCGTGGAAACACCATATATTTT. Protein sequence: CASGGFRGNTIYF. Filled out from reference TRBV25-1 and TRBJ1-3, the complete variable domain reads EADIYQTPRYLVIGTGKKITLECSQTMGHDKMYWYQQDPGMELHLIHYSYGVNSTEKGDLSSESTVSRIRTEHFPLTLESARPSHTSQYLCASGGFRGNTIYFGEGSWLTVV.

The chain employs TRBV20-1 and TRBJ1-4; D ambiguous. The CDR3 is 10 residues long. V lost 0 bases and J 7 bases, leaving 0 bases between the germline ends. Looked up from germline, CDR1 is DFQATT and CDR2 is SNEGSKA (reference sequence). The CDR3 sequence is CSARDEKLFF. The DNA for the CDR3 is TGCAGTGCTAGAGATGAAAAACTGTTTTTT.

Written as DNA, the CDR3 is TGTGCCAGCAGGGGTCCGCGGGCGGGTGAAAAACTGTTTTTT. It translates to CASRGPRAGEKLFF. The chain combines TRBV19 with TRBJ1-4; weak D call: TRBD1 (6 bases). V lost 9 bases to trimming and J lost 7 bases, with 18 bases between them. There are 14 residues in the CDR3. Germline V lookup: CDR1 LNHDA, CDR2 SQIVND (reference sequence).

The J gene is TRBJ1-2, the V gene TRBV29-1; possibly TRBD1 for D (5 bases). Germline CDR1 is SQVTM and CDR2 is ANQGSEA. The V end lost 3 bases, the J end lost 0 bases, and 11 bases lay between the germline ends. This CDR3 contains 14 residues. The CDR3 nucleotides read TGCAGCGTTGATCCCCGGACAACTAACTATGGCTACACCTTC. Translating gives CSVDPRTTNYGYTF.

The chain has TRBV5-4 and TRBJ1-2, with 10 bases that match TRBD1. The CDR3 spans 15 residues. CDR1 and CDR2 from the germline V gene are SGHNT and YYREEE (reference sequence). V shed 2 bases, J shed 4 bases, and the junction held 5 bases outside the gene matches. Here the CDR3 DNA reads TGTGCCAGCAGCTTTGGTGGGGACAGGGGCTATGGCTACACCTTC. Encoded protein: CASSFGGDRGYGYTF.